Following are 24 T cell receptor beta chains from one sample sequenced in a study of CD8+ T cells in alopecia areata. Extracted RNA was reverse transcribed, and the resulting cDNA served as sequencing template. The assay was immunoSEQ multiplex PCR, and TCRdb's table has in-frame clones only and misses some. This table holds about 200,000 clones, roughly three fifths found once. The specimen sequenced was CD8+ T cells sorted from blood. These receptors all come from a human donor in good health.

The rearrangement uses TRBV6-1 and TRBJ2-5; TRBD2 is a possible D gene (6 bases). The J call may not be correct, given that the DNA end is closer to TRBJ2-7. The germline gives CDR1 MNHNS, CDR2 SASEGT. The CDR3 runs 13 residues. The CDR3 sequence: CASRLEGQYEQYF. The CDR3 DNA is TGTGCCAGCAGGCTGGAGGGGCAGTACGAGCAGTACTTC.

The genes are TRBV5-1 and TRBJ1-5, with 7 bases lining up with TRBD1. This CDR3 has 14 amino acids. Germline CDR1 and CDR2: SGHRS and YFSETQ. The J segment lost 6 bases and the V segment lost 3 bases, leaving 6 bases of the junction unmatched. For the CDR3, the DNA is TGCGCCAGCAGCTGGGAGGGGGCCGGTCAGCCCCAGCATTTT. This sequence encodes CASSWEGAGQPQHF.

The CDR3 coding sequence is TGCGCCAGCAGCCTTATACCGGGGTTAGGACAGCCCCAGCATTTT. Amino acids: CASSLIPGLGQPQHF. V is TRBV4-1 and J is TRBJ1-5; D gene ambiguous. The CDR3 has 15 residues. V was clipped by 4 bases and J by 7 bases, with 17 bases between them. Per the germline V gene, CDR1 is MGHRA and CDR2 is YSYEKL.

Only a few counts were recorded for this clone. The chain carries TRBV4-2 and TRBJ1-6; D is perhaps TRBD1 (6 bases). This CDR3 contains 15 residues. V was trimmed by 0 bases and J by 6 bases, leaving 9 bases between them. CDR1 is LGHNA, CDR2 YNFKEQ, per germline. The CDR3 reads CASSQDGQFNSPLHF. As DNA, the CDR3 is TGTGCCAGCAGCCAAGATGGACAGTTTAATTCACCCCTCCACTTT.

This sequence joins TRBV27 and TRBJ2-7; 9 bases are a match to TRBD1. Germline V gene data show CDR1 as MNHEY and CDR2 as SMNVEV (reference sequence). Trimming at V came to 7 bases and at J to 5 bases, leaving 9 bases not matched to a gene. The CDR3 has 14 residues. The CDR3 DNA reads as TGTGCCAGCATGCGCCGGGACAGGGCGGACGAGCAGTACTTC. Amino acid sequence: CASMRRDRADEQYF.

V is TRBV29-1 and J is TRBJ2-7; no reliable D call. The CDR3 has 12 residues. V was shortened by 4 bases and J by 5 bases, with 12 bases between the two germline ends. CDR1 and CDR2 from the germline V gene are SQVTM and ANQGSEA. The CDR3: CSVVTAYDEQYF. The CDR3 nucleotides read TGCAGCGTTGTTACAGCGTACGACGAGCAGTACTTC.

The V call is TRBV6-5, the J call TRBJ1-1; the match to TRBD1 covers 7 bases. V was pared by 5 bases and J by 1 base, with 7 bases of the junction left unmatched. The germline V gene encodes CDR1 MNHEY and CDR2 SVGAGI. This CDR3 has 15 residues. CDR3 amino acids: CASSSPAGGNTEAFF. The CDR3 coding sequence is TGTGCCAGCAGTAGCCCCGCAGGGGGGAACACTGAAGCTTTCTTT.

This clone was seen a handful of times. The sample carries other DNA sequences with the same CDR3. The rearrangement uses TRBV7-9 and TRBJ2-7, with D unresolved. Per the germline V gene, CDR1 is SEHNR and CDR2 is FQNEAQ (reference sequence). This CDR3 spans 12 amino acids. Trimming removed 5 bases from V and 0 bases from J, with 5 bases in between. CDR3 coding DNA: TGTGCCAGCAGCCTTAGCTCCTACGAGCAGTACTTC. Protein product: CASSLSSYEQYF.

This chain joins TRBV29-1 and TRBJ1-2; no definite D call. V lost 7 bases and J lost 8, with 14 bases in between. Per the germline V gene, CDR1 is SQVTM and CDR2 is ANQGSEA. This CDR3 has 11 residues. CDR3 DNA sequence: TGCAGCGCGGTACTTTCCGGGGGCTACACCTTC. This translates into CSAVLSGGYTF. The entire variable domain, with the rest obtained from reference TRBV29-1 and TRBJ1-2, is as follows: SAVISQKPSRDICQRGTSLTIQCQVDSQVTMMFWYRQQPGQSLTLIATANQGSEATYESGFVIDKFPISRPNLTFSTLTVSNMSPEDSSIYLCSAVLSGGYTFGSGTRLTVV.

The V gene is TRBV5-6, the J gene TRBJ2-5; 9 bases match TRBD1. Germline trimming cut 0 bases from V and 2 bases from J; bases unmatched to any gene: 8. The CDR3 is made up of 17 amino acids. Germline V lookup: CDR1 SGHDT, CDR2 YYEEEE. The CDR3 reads CASSLGGQGRPQETQYF. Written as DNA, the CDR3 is TGTGCCAGCAGCTTGGGCGGACAGGGGCGGCCTCAAGAGACCCAGTACTTC. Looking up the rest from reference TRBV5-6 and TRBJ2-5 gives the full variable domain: DAGVTQSPTHLIKTRGQQVTLRCSPKSGHDTVSWYQQALGQGPQFIFQYYEEEERQRGNFPDRFSGHQFPNYSSELNVNALLLGDSALYLCASSLGGQGRPQETQYFGPGTRLLVL.

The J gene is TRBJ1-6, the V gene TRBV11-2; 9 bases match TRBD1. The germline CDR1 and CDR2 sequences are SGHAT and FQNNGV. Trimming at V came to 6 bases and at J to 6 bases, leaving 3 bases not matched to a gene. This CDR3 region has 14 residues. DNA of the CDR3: TGTGCCAGCAGTTCGGGACAGGGTAATTCACCCCTCCACTTT. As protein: CASSSGQGNSPLHF.

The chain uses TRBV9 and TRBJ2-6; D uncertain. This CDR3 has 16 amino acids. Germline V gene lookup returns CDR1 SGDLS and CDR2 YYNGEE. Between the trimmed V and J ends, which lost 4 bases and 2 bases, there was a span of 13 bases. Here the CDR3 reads CASSHPGGTGANVLTF. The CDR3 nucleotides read TGTGCCAGCAGCCACCCGGGCGGTACTGGGGCCAACGTCCTGACTTTC.

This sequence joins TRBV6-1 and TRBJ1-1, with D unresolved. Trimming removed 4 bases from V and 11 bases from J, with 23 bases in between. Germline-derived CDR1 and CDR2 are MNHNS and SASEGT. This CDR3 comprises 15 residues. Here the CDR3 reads CASSGVDKGMNKAFF. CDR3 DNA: TGTGCCAGCAGTGGAGTAGACAAGGGCATGAACAAGGCTTTCTTT.

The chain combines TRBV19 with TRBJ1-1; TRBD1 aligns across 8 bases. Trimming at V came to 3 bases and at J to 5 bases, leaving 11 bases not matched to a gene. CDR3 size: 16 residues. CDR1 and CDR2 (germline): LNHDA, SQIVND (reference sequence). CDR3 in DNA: TGTGCCAGTAGTATGGGCTGGGACAGGATGTGGACTGAAGCTTTCTTT. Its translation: CASSMGWDRMWTEAFF.

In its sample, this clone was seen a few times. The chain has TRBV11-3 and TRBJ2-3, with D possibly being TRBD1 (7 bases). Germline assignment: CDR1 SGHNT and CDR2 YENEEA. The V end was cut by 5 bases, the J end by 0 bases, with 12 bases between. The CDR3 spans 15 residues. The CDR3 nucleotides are TGTGCCAGCAGCGCGGGACAGCATAGCACAGATACGCAGTATTTT. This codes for CASSAGQHSTDTQYF. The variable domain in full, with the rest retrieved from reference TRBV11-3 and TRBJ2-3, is EAGVVQSPRYKIIEKKQPVAFWCNPISGHNTLYWYLQNLGQGPELLIRYENEEAVDDSQLPKDRFSAERLKGVDSTLKIQPAELGDSAVYLCASSAGQHSTDTQYFGPGTRLTVL.

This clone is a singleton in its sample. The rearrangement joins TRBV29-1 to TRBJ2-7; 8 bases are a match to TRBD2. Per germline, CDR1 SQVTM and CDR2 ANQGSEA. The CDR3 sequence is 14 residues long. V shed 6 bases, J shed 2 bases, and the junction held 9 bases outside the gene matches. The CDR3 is CSVLLAVEPYEQYF. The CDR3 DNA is TGCAGCGTGCTACTAGCGGTGGAGCCCTACGAGCAGTACTTC.

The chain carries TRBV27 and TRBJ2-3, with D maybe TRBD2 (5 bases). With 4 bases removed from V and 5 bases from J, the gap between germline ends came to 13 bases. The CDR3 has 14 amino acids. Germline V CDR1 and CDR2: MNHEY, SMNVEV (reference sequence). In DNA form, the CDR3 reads TGTGCCAGCAGTTCCCGGGGATCTCGAGATACGCAGTATTTT. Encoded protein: CASSSRGSRDTQYF.

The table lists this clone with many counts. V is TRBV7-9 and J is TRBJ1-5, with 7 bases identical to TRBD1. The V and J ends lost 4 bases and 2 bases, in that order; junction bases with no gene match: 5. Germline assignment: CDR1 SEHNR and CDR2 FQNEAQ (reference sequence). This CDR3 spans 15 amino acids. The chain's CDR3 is CASSSPDRGNQPQHF. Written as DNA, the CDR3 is TGTGCCAGCAGCTCCCCAGACAGGGGCAATCAGCCCCAGCATTTT. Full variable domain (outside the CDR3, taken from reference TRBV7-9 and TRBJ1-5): DTGVSQNPRHKITKRGQNVTFRCDPISEHNRLYWYRQTLGQGPEFLTYFQNEAQLEKSRLLSDRFSAERPKGSFSTLEIQRTEQGDSAMYLCASSSPDRGNQPQHFGDGTRLSIL.

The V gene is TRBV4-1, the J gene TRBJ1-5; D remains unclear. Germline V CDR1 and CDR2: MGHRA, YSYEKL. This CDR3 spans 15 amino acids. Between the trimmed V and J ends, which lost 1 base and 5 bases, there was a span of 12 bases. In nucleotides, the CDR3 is TGCGCCAGCAGCCAAGTTCCAGGATCATATCAGCCCCAGCATTTT. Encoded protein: CASSQVPGSYQPQHF.

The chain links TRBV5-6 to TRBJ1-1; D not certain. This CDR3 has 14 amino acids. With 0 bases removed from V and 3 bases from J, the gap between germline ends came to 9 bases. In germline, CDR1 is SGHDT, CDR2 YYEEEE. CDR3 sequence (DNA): TGTGCCAGCAGCTTGGGGACTTGGGACACTGAAGCTTTCTTT. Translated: CASSLGTWDTEAFF.

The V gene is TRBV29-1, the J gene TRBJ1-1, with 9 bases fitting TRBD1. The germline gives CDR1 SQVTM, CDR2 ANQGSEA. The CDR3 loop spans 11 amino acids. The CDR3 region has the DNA TGCAGGGGGGACAGGGATGATGAAGCTTTCTTT. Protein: CRGDRDDEAFF.

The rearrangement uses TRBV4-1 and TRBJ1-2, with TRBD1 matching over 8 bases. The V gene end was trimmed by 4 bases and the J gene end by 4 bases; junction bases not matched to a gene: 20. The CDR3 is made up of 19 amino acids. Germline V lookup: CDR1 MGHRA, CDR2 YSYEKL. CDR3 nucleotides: TGCGCCAGCAGCCCCTATCCGGGACAGGAGGTCCTGGAGGCCTATGGCTACACCTTC. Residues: CASSPYPGQEVLEAYGYTF.

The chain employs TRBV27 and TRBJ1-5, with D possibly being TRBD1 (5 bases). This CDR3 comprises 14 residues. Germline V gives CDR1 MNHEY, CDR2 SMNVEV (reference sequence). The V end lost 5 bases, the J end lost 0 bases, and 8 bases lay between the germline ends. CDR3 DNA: TGTGCCAGCAGTACGACAGATAGCAATCAGCCCCAGCATTTT. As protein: CASSTTDSNQPQHF.

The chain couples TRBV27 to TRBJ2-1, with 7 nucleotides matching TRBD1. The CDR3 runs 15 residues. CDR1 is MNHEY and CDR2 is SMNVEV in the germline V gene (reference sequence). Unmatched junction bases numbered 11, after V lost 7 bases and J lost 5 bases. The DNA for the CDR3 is TGTGCCAGCACCATTAACCCGACAGGGCACAATGAGCAGTTCTTC. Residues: CASTINPTGHNEQFF.